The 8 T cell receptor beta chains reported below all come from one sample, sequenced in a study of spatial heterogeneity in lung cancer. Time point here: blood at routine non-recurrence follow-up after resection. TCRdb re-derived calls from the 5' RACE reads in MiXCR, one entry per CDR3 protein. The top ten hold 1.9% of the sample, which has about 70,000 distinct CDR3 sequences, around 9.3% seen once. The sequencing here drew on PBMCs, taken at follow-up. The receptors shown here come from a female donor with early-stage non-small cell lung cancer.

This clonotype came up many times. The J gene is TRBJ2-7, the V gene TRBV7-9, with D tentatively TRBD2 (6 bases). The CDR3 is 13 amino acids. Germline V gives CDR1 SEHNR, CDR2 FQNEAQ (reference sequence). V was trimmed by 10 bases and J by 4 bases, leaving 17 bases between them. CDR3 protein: CATGGAGSYEQYF. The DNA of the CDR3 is TGTGCCACCGGGGGTGCCGGGAGTTACGAGCAGTACTTC.

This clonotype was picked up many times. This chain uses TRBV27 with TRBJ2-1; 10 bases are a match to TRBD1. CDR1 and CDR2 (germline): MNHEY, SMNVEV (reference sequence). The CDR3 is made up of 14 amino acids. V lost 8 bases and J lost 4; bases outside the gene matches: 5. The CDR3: CASGRDRGYNEQFF. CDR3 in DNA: TGTGCCAGCGGCCGGGACAGGGGTTACAATGAGCAGTTCTTC.

CDR3 sequence: CASSLVTSTDTQYF. As DNA, the CDR3 is TGTGCCAGCAGCTTAGTCACTAGCACAGATACGCAGTATTTT. The chain combines TRBV7-6 with TRBJ2-3, with D unclear. The V gene lost 1 base and the J gene lost 0 bases, with 5 bases spanning the gap. This CDR3 has 14 amino acids. Germline V CDR1 and CDR2: SGHVS, FNYEAQ.

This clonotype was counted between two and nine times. The CDR3 loop reads CSGIFRVQYF. Here the CDR3 DNA reads TGCAGTGGGATTTTCAGGGTGCAGTACTTC. The chain employs TRBV20-1 and TRBJ2-7, with D maybe TRBD1 (5 bases). The CDR3 sequence is 10 residues long. CDR1 DFQATT and CDR2 SNEGSKA come from the germline V gene (reference sequence). V lost 7 bases and J 9 bases, leaving 13 bases between the germline ends.

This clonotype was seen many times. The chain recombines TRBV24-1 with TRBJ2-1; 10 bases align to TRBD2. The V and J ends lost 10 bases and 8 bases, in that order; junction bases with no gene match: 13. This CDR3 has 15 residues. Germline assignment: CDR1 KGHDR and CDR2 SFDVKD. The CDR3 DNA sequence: TGTGCCACGAGCGGTACTAGCGGGAAAGCCCATGAGCAGTTCTTC. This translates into CATSGTSGKAHEQFF.

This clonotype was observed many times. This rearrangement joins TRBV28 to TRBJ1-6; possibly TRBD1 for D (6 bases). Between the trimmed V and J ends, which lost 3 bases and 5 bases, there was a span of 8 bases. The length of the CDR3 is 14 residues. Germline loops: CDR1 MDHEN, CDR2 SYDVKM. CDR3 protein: CASSFGDNNSPLHF. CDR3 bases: TGTGCCAGCAGTTTTGGGGACAATAATTCACCCCTCCACTTT.

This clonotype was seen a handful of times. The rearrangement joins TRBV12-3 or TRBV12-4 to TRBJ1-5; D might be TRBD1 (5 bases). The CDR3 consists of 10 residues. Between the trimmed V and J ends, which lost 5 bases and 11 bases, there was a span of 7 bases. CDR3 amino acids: CASSGGTQHF. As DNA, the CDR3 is TGTGCCAGCAGTGGGGGGACCCAGCATTTT.

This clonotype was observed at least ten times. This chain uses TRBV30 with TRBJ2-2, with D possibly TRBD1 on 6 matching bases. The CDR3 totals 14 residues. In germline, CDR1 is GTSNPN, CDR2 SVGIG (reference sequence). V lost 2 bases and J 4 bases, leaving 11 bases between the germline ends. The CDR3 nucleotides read TGTGCCTGGAGTACGGGACATTTCACCGGGGAGCTGTTTTTT. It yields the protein CAWSTGHFTGELFF.